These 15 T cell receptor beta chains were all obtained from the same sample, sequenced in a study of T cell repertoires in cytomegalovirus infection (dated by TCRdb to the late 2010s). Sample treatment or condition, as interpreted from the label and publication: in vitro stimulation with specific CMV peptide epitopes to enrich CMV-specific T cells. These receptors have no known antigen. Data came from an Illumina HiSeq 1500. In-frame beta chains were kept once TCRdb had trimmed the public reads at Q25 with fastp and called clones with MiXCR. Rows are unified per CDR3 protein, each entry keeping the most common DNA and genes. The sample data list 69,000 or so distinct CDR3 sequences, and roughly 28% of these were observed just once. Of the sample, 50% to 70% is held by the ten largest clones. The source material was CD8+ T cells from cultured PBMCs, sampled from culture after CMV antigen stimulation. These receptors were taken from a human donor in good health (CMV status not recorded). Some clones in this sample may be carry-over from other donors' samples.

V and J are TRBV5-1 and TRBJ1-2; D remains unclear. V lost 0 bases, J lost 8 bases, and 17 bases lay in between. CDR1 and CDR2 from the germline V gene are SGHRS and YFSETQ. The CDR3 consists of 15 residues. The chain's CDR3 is CASSLDLVVLGGYTF. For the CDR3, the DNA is TGCGCCAGCAGCTTGGATCTTGTGGTATTAGGGGGCTACACCTTC.

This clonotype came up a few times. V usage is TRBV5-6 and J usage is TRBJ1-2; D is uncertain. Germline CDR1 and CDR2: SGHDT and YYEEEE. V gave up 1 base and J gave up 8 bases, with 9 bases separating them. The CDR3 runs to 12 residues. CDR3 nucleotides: TGTGCCAGCAGCTTGATACGCAGCGGCTACACCTTC. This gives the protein CASSLIRSGYTF.

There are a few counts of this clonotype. The CDR3: CASGGLAGGDTQYF. The CDR3 nucleotides are TGTGCTAGTGGAGGACTAGCGGGAGGAGATACGCAGTATTTT. The genes are TRBV12-5 and TRBJ2-3; 14 bases are shared with TRBD2. Per the germline V gene, CDR1 is LGHNT and CDR2 is FRNRAP. This CDR3 has 14 amino acids. Unmatched junction bases numbered 1, after V lost 6 bases and J lost 5 bases.

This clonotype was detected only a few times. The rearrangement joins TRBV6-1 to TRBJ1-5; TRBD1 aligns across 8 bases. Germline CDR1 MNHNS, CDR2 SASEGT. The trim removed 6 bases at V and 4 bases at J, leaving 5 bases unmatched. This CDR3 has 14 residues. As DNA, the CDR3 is TGTGCCAGCAGAGCAGGGGGCGAGAATCAGCCCCAGCATTTT. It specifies CASRAGGENQPQHF.

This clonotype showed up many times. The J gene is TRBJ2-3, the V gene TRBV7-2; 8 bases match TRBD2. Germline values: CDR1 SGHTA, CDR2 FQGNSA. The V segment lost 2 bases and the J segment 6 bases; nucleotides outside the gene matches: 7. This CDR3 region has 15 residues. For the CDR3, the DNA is TGTGCCAGCAGCTTAAGTAGCGGGGCGGGGGATACGCAGTATTTT. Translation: CASSLSSGAGDTQYF. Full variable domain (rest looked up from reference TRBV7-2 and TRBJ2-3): GAGVSQSPSNKVTEKGKDVELRCDPISGHTALYWYRQSLGQGLEFLIYFQGNSAPDKSGLPSDRFSAERTGGSVSTLTIQRTQQEDSAVYLCASSLSSGAGDTQYFGPGTRLTVL.

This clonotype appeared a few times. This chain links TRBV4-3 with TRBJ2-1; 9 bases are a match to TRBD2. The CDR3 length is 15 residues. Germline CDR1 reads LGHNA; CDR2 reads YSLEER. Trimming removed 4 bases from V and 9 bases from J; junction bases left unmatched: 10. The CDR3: CASSLRGGGYGEQFF. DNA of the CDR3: TGCGCCAGCAGCCTGCGGGGGGGCGGGTACGGTGAGCAGTTCTTC.

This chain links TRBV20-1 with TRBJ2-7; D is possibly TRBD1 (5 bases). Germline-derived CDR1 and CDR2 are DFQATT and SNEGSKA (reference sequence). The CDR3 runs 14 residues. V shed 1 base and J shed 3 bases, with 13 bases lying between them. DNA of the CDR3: TGCAGTGCTAGAGGTCACGACAGAAGCTACGAGCAGTACTTC. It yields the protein CSARGHDRSYEQYF.

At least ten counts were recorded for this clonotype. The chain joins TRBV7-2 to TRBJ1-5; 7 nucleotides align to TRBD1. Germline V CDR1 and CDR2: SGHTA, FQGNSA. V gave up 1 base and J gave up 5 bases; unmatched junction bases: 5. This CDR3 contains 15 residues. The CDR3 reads CASSLDPGGHQPQHF. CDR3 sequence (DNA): TGTGCCAGCAGCTTAGATCCAGGGGGACATCAGCCCCAGCATTTT.

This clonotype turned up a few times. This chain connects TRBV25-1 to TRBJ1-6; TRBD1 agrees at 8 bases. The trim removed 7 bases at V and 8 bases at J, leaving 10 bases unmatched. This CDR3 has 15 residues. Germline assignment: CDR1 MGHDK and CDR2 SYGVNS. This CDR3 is CASIETDRADSPLHF. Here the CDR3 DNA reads TGTGCCAGCATTGAGACGGACAGGGCGGATTCACCCCTCCACTTT.

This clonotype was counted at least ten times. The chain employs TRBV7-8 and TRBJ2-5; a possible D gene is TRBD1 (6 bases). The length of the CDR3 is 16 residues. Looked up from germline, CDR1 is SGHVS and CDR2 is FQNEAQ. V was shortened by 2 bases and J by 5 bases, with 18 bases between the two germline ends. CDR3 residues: CASSLRDNLFIETQYF. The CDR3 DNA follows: TGTGCCAGCAGCTTACGGGACAACTTGTTCATCGAGACCCAGTACTTC.

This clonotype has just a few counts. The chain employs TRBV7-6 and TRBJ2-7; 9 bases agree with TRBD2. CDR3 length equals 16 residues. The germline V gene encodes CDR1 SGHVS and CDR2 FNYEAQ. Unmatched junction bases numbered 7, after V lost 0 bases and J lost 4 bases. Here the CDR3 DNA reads TGTGCCAGCAGCTTAGCGCGGGGGGGTTCCAAATACGAGCAGTACTTC. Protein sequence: CASSLARGGSKYEQYF.

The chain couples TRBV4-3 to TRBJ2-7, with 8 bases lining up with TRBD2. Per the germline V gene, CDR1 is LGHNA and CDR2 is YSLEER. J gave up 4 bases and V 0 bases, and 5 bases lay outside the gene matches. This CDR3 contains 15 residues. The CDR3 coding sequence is TGCGCCAGCAGCCAAGACCGGGGGGGTTGGTACGAGCAGTACTTC. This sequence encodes CASSQDRGGWYEQYF.

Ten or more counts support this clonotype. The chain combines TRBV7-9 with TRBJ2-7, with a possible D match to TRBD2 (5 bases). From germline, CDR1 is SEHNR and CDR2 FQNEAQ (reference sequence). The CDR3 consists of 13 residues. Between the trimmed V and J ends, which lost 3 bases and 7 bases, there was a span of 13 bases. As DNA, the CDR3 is TGTGCCAGCAGCTTCCCCATGACGGGGGAGCAGTACTTC. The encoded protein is CASSFPMTGEQYF. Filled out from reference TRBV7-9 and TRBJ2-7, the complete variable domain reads DTGVSQNPRHKITKRGQNVTFRCDPISEHNRLYWYRQTLGQGPEFLTYFQNEAQLEKSRLLSDRFSAERPKGSFSTLEIQRTEQGDSAMYLCASSFPMTGEQYFGPGTRLTVT.

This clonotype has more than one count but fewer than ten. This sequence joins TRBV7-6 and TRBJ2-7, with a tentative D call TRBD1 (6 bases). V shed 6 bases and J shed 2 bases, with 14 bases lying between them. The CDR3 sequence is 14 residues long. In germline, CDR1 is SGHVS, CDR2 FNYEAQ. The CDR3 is CASSSPTGPYEQYF. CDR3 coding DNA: TGTGCCAGCAGTTCCCCGACAGGCCCCTACGAGCAGTACTTC.

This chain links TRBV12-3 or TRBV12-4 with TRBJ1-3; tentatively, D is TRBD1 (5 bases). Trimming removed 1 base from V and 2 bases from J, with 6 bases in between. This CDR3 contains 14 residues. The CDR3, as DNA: TGTGCCAGCAGTTTAGGGGGACCTGGAAACACCATATATTTT. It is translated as CASSLGGPGNTIYF.